This entry concerns a single T cell receptor beta chain. Its antigen remains undetermined. No much larger clone exists at a distance of one base, and base qualities are not known. Collaborating institutions collected whole blood in K2EDTA tubes following their own protocols. For TCRbeta analysis, collaborator samples were shipped as frozen whole blood, as isolated PBMCs, or as DNA extracted from either sample type. The sample comes from a study of blood T cell repertoires in COVID-19 (dated by TCRdb to the early 2020s). A note on the overall study: The collaborator samples originated in the United States, Italy and Spain and spanned the acute and convalescent phases of COVID-19. The prospective study material was composed of cDNA or gDNA derived from T cells, B-cell-depleted T cells, or PBMCs. The dataset comprised deeply sampled blood TCRbeta repertoires from subjects exposed to, actively infected with, or recovered from COVID-19. The repertoires were released in a freely available public database meant as a resource for research on the immune response to SARS-CoV-2. Samples were obtained from the ongoing ImmuneRACE study (first 160 participants) and from 1,254 subjects provided by 6 global collaborators. The sample metadata nearly always contained a de-identified subject ID, COVID-19 status, age in years and sex. Where available, HLA class I and class II types were taken from metadata supplied by the sample provider and were not determined by assay-based typing. Points the paper makes about the study in general: The amount of clinical and demographic metadata varied by source and participant and was provided uncurated.

The V and J ends are trimmed by 1 base and 6 bases, leaving 20 bases between them. CDR1 LGHDT and CDR2 YNNKEL are derived from the germline V gene (reference sequence). From the cysteine through the phenylalanine, the CDR3 covers 17 amino acids. The read is trimmed to its CDR3 DNA, 51 bases read in frame from base 1. TCRbeta CDR3 regions were amplified from genomic DNA by means of the immunoSEQ Assay, a bias-controlled multiplex PCR. The study's own analysis went as follows. The number of nucleated cells in each sample was estimated from the amplification of reference gene primers within the assay. To quantify the absolute abundance of each unique TCRbeta CDR3 rearrangement, sequence reads were collapsed and filtered. Productive Simpson clonality was computed per sample as the square root of Simpson's diversity index over productive rearrangements. TCRdb took this table from immuneACCESS and kept in-frame rearrangements with V and J called. Such tables lack part of the clones; where checked against another copy, unresolved V genes explain under half of the gap, and the rest is unexplained. V, J and clone size derive from that table, while D and trimming were established from the DNA sequence. The sample yields approximately 190,000 clones; 80% to 90% were counted once. The ten largest clones take up about an eighth of the sample.

Material: peripheral blood. Recombination connected TRBV3-1 (or the pseudogene TRBV3-2) to TRBJ2-3; TRBD2 is perhaps the D gene, given 5 matching bases. The receptor was isolated from a man between 25 and 39 years old with active or convalescent COVID-19. The nucleotides read TGTGCCAGCAGCCAAGCCCCAGCTAGCCGTCTGGGGGATACGCAGTATTTT. It codes for CASSQAPASRLGDTQYF.